The present T cell receptor (beta chain) was sequenced within a study of cytomegalovirus exposure and HLA in healthy donors. The PCR was carried out with 60 Vbeta primers and 13 Jbeta primers. Generated by immunoSEQ multiplex PCR, the TCRdb table keeps only in-frame clones and is missing some. The table records 150,000 or so clones, 70% to 75% of them present only once. This clone was seen a few times. The V segment lost 8 bases and the J segment 5 bases; nucleotides outside the gene matches: 5. Germline CDR1 DFQATT, CDR2 SNEGSKA (reference sequence). This CDR3 is built from 11 residues. This TCR was recovered from a man aged 18 to 35 in good health and CMV-seropositive. The sample was PBMCs. This chain joins TRBV20-1 and TRBJ2-7; 8 nucleotides agree with TRBD2. The CDR3 sequence is CSRGRGDEQYV. DNA of the CDR3: TGCAGTCGAGGGCGGGGGGACGAGCAGTACGTC.